A single sample is the source of the 11 T cell receptor beta chains below, sequenced in a study of tumor and adjacent non-tumor tissue in lung cancer (dated by TCRdb to 2016 to 2019). Library preparation used multiplex PCR. This sample was sequenced with an Illumina HiSeq 2500. TCRbeta libraries were constructed through three rounds of nested PCR with primers (Table S4) according to protocols adapted from ARM-PCR. TCRdb applied fastp at Q25 and MiXCR to the public reads, then kept only in-frame beta chains. All rows with the same CDR3 protein become a single entry with the most common DNA and genes. The sample profile shows fewer than 85,000 distinct CDR3 sequences; approximately 73% of them were found once. Roughly 27% of the sample rests with the top ten. Bulk unsorted tissue served as the source for RNA extraction, and RNA quality was assessed using a NanoDrop ND-1000 and an Agilent 2100. The sample comprised lung tumor tissue. Source of these receptors: a man aged 60 to 69 with non-small cell lung cancer.

This clonotype was counted between two and nine times. One base away lies a much larger clone, so this may be a sequencing read error. The chain has TRBV20-1 and TRBJ1-1; D call uncertain. The germline gives CDR1 DFQATT, CDR2 SNEGSKA (reference sequence). The V end lost 0 bases, the J end lost 7 bases, and 12 bases lay between the germline ends. CDR3 length: 13 amino acids. The CDR3 DNA reads TGCAGTGCTAGAGATAAGGCGGTTAATGAAGCTTTCTTT. As protein: CSARDKAVNEAFF.

On this clonotype itself: At one boundary the junction diverges from the germline segment, which might be a read error. The chain has TRBV6-1 and TRBJ2-7; 10 positions agree with TRBD2. The V gene's germline CDR1 is MNHNS and CDR2 SASEGT. The CDR3 contains 14 residues. The CDR3 nucleotides are TGTGCTAACAGTGACGGACTAGCGGACTACGAGCAGCACTTC. Protein product: CANSDGLADYEQHF.

With respect to this clonotype: Just one base apart from a much larger clone, this may be a read error. The V gene is TRBV28, the J gene TRBJ1-1; possibly TRBD1 for D (5 bases). There are 14 residues in the CDR3. Germline lookup yields CDR1 MDHEN and CDR2 SYDVKM. CDR3 nucleotide sequence: TGTGCCAGCTGTTTAGCAGGGCGGAACACTGAAGCTTTCTTT. The encoded protein is CASCLAGRNTEAFF. The full variable domain, its missing parts supplied by reference TRBV28 and TRBJ1-1, is DVKVTQSSRYLVKRTGEKVFLECVQDMDHENMFWYRQDPGLGLRLIYFSYDVKMKEKGDIPEGYSVSREKKERFSLILESASTNQTSMYLCASCLAGRNTEAFFGQGTRLTVV.

This chain uses TRBV20-1 with TRBJ2-7; 9 bases map to TRBD1. Germline V gene sequence: CDR1 DFQATT, CDR2 SNEGSKA (reference sequence). The trim removed 3 bases at V and 6 bases at J, leaving 9 bases unmatched. CDR3 length equals 14 residues. The CDR3 protein is CSARDGTGRCEQYF. CDR3 bases: TGCAGTGCTAGGGACGGGACAGGGAGGTGCGAGCAGTACTTC.

In the case of this clonotype: Germline is not matched at one junction end, which may reflect a read error. The gene calls are TRBV11-1 and TRBJ2-2, with D tentatively TRBD1 or TRBD2 (5 bases each). Germline CDR1 is SGHAT and CDR2 is FQDESV (reference sequence). The CDR3 consists of 14 residues. The CDR3 region has the DNA TGTGCCAGTACCTATACTAGTGGCACCGGGGACCTGTTTTTT. Translating gives CASTYTSGTGDLFF.

Note on this clonotype: The CDR3 does not close with the conserved phenylalanine or tryptophan, likely indicating a read error. CDR3 protein: CANSSPPETVSGGANVLTY. In nucleotides, the CDR3 is TGTGCCAACAGCTCCCCTCCGGAGACCGTCTCAGGAGGGGCCAACGTCCTGACTTAC. J is TRBJ2-6 and V is TRBV11-2, with D uncertain. Germline V lookup: CDR1 SGHAT, CDR2 FQNNGV. The CDR3 has 19 residues.

With respect to this clonotype: Germline and junction disagree at one end, which may indicate a read error. The V and J genes are TRBV5-5 and TRBJ2-5; D gene uncertain. Germline-derived CDR1 and CDR2 are SGHKS and YYEKEE (reference sequence). This CDR3 comprises 13 residues. The DNA of the CDR3 is TGTGACGGCAGCTACAGTGGGCTAGAGAACCAGTACTTC. Its translation: CDGSYSGLENQYF.

The rearrangement uses TRBV28 and TRBJ2-5, with TRBD2 matching over 13 bases. The J segment lost 3 bases and the V segment lost 6 bases, leaving 10 bases of the junction unmatched. There are 17 residues in the CDR3. The germline gives CDR1 MDHEN, CDR2 SYDVKM. This chain's CDR3 is CASSPLPGLAGKETQYF. DNA for the CDR3: TGTGCCAGCAGCCCTCTTCCGGGACTAGCGGGAAAAGAGACCCAGTACTTC. The whole variable domain, remainder taken from reference TRBV28 and TRBJ2-5, is DVKVTQSSRYLVKRTGEKVFLECVQDMDHENMFWYRQDPGLGLRLIYFSYDVKMKEKGDIPEGYSVSREKKERFSLILESASTNQTSMYLCASSPLPGLAGKETQYFGPGTRLLVL.

With regard to this clonotype: Likely a read error: the CDR3 ends without its conserved phenylalanine or tryptophan. The DNA is omitted, as the CDR3 cannot be located on it reliably, and the CDR3 follows TCRdb's listing. The rearrangement uses TRBV6-1 and TRBJ2-7. The CDR3 contains 13 residues when both ends are counted. From germline, CDR1 is MNHNS and CDR2 SASEGT. The CDR3 spells CTSSESLRVEAYY.

As regards this clonotype: Lacking the conserved final phenylalanine or tryptophan, this CDR3 likely reflects a read error. This chain uses TRBV6-1 with TRBJ1-5, with D unresolved. Germline V gene lookup returns CDR1 MNHNS and CDR2 SASEGT. The CDR3 covers 15 residues. V lost 3 bases to trimming and J lost 6 bases, with 15 bases between them. This CDR3 reads CASSDSEEVIQPQHI. The DNA for the CDR3 is TGTGCCAGCAGTGACTCGGAGGAAGTCATTCAGCCCCAGCATATT.

On this clonotype: The junction and the germline gene differ at one end; a read error may be behind it. The J gene is TRBJ2-3, the V gene TRBV6-6, with D possibly TRBD1 on 5 matching bases. This CDR3 is 15 amino acids long. Germline-derived CDR1 and CDR2 are MNHNY and SVGAGI (reference sequence). CDR3 sequence: CASKDTDSGTGTQYF. The CDR3 DNA reads TGTGCCAGCAAGGATACAGATTCTGGCACAGGTACGCAGTATTTT.